This is a list of T cell receptor beta chains from one sample in a study of blood T cell repertoires in COVID-19. Repertoires were generated with immunoSEQ multiplex PCR, while TCRdb's copy carries only in-frame clones and drops some. The sample lists about 52,000 clones, more than 85% seen once, with under 7% in the top ten. Sequencing input: peripheral blood. Receptors were obtained from a middle-aged man with active COVID-19. CDR3s include the opening cysteine and the closing phenylalanine or tryptophan. A D gene is named only where the DNA matches it firmly. Clone size is given for some rows only: seen once, a few or many times, or a class if the clone is expanded.

V	J	size	D	DNA	CDR3
TRBV29-1	TRBJ1-5	-	TRBD1	TGCAGCGTTGGACTTACCGGGACAGGGGCCCCCACCCAAAGCAATCAGCCCCAGCATTTT	CSVGLTGTGAPTQSNQPQHF
TRBV4-2	TRBJ2-2	once	-	TGTGCCAGCAGCCAAGTAGGAGGGAACACCGGGGAGCTGTTTTTT	CASSQVGGNTGELFF
TRBV6-6	TRBJ2-6	-	TRBD1	TGTGCCAGCCGCGGGACAGGGACCAACGTCCTGACTTTC	CASRGTGTNVLTF
TRBV28	TRBJ1-2	once	TRBD1	TGTGCCAGCAGCGACTTACTGACAGGGGGCTATGGCTACACCTTC	CASSDLLTGGYGYTF
TRBV2	TRBJ1-5	-	-	TGTGCCAGCCGGGTGGGGCTGAGCAATCAGCCCCAGCATTTT	CASRVGLSNQPQHF
TRBV27	TRBJ2-3	-	-	TGTGCCAGCAGAGACTCGTGGGAGGATACGCAGTATTTT	CASRDSWEDTQYF
TRBV4-3	TRBJ2-1	-	-	TGCGCCAGCAGCCAGCGGGCGGCGACCCGCAAAGAGCAGTTCTTC	CASSQRAATRKEQFF
TRBV6-6	TRBJ2-1	once	TRBD1	TGTGCCAGCAGTCCGGCCCAGGGGGCGAGGAACAATGAGCAGTTCTTC	CASSPAQGARNNEQFF
TRBV3-1/TRBV3-2	TRBJ2-3	-	-	TGTGCCAGCAGCCAAGTCCAGGCTCATACGCAGTATTTT	CASSQVQAHTQYF
TRBV3-1/TRBV3-2	TRBJ1-2	-	-	TGTGCCAGCAGCCGGATCGGACAGTCTGGCTACACCTTC	CASSRIGQSGYTF
TRBV7-2	TRBJ1-6	few	-	TGTGCCAGCAGCTTAATGGGGGGAAATTCACCCCTCCACTTT	CASSLMGGNSPLHF
TRBV18	TRBJ2-7	-	-	TGTGCCAGCTCACTCGGACAGACCGCCTACGAGCAGTACTTC	CASSLGQTAYEQYF
TRBV5-1	TRBJ2-1	-	TRBD2	TGCGCCAGCAGCTTGGGGCTAGCGGGGTGGAGCTCCTACAATGAGCAGTTCTTC	CASSLGLAGWSSYNEQFF
TRBV6-4	TRBJ1-5	-	-	TGTGCCAGCAGTGATCAACAGGGACAGCCCCAGCATTTT	CASSDQQGQPQHF
TRBV7-6	TRBJ1-2	few	-	TGTGCCAGCAGCTTAGCTGCAGGGGTGAACTATGGCTACACCTTC	CASSLAAGVNYGYTF
TRBV6-4	TRBJ2-3	-	-	TGTGCCAGCAGTGAATCAGAAACAGCAGATACGCAGTATTTT	CASSESETADTQYF
TRBV4-2	TRBJ1-2	-	-	TGTGCCAGCAGCCAAGATGAGACAGATGTGGGTTATGGCTACACCTTC	CASSQDETDVGYGYTF
TRBV6-1	TRBJ2-7	-	TRBD2	TGTGCCAGCAGTGTGTCGGCGGGGGGCCAGCAGGGCTACGAGCAGTACTTC	CASSVSAGGQQGYEQYF
TRBV2	TRBJ2-5	-	-	TGTGCCAGCAGTGACTCGGTGCCTCAAGAGACCCAGTACTTC	CASSDSVPQETQYF
TRBV15	TRBJ2-5	-	-	TGTGCCACCAGCAGAGATCGGGGGAGCCAAGAGACCCAGTACTTC	CATSRDRGSQETQYF
TRBV30	TRBJ1-1	-	-	TGTGCCTGGATAGGTGAGAGGACTGAAGCTTTCTTT	CAWIGERTEAFF
TRBV11-2	TRBJ1-3	-	TRBD1	TGTGCCAGCAGCTCCCCGAAAGGACAGGGAAGAACTGGAAACACCATATATTTT	CASSSPKGQGRTGNTIYF
TRBV23-1	TRBJ2-1	-	TRBD2	TGCGCCAGCAGCGGGGGGACTAGACCCTACAATGAGCAGTTCTTC	CASSGGTRPYNEQFF
TRBV7-9	TRBJ1-1	-	-	TGTGCCAGCAGCTTAACAGCGAACACTGAAGCTTTCTTT	CASSLTANTEAFF
TRBV27	TRBJ2-5	-	-	TGTGCCAGCAGCCGGCCTGGAGGGGTCGGGGAGACCCAGTACTTC	CASSRPGGVGETQYF
TRBV5-8	TRBJ2-4	once	-	TGTGCCAGCAGCTCTAGGGGAATATTGGCCAAAAACATTCAGTACTTC	CASSSRGILAKNIQYF
TRBV30	TRBJ2-5	-	TRBD2	TGTGCCTGGAGTGTACTAGCGGGAGTGGGATTGACCCAGTACTTC	CAWSVLAGVGLTQYF
TRBV29-1	TRBJ1-3	few	-	TGCAGCGTTGAGTTAGTGGGAAACACCATATATTTT	CSVELVGNTIYF
TRBV5-5	TRBJ2-5	-	-	TGTGCCAGCAGGACGGGGTTGGGTTTAGAGACCCAGTACTTC	CASRTGLGLETQYF